This T cell receptor (beta chain) was identified during a study of T cells in Graves' hyperthyroidism and ophthalmopathy. Whole-study context: Upon initial diagnosis and before any treatment, peripheral blood was collected. Findings and limits, study-wide: From stable hyperthyroidism, ophthalmopathy was set apart by a 13 V-J model.

It was RNA transcripts that yielded the amplified TCR beta CDR3 regions. The HTBI primer set served for first-round RT-PCR of the TCR CDR3. Each CDR3 protein gets one entry after TCRdb re-called the multiplex PCR reads with MiXCR. The sample lists 150,000 to 200,000 distinct CDR3 sequences, 17% seen once, with 25% to 30% in the top ten. This clonotype was counted a few times. No antigen is known for it. Graves' hyperthyroidism was deemed stable absent ophthalmopathy progression within 18 months. From 10 ml of fresh peripheral blood, PBMCs were isolated. J gave up 5 bases and V 2 bases, and 5 bases lay outside the gene matches. In germline, CDR1 is SGDLS, CDR2 YYNGEE. This CDR3 is built from 14 residues.

The chain uses TRBV9 and TRBJ2-5; 8 positions agree with TRBD2. Sequenced input: blood. The source is a woman aged 45-65 years with Graves' hyperthyroidism. CDR3: CASSVGLAAETQYF. CDR3 coding DNA: TGTGCCAGCAGCGTTGGACTAGCAGCCGAGACCCAGTACTTC.